This TCR beta chain was obtained from a study of Ad26.COV2.S vaccination and SARS-CoV-2 variants. CDR1 SGHDT and CDR2 YYEEEE come from the germline V gene. Trimming shortened V by 4 bases and J by 0 bases, and 14 bases separated the two germline ends. The CDR3 runs to 16 residues. The treatment: about 20 received Ad26.COV2.S at low or high dose, single or two shots; 5 received placebo; per-sample allocation not given. The study sampled participants on day 63 after the first vaccine or placebo injection. Assay: immunoSEQ multiplex PCR; the TCRdb copy retains only in-frame clones and omits some. The sample holds roughly 420,000 clones; 80% to 90% are singletons and the top ten take over 2%.

The chain carries TRBV5-6 and TRBJ2-1; a weak D match, TRBD2 (7 bases). The sequence was obtained from a person aged 18-65 years who received the Ad26.COV2.S COVID-19 vaccine or a placebo. The sample was peripheral blood, taken in a trial of Ad26.COV2.S vaccine versus placebo. CDR3 in amino acids: CASSRGGDLSYNEQFF. CDR3 DNA sequence: TGTGCCAGCAGCAGGGGGGGAGACCTCTCCTACAATGAGCAGTTCTTC.